Shown below are 10 T cell receptor beta chains from a single sample sequenced in a study of blood T cells in healthy people across ages. It was with a sample-barcoded 5' primer and a J-beta primer mix that a second PCR of roughly 7 to 12 cycles was run. TCRdb re-analysed the 5' RACE reads in MiXCR, keeping a single row per CDR3 protein. In the table there are over a million distinct CDR3 sequences, about 25% of which are singletons. These same records also appear under a second study, on T cells of mothers and their children.

The material sequenced was blood. The receptors derive from a girl aged 2-10 years in good health.

In DNA form, the CDR3 reads TGTGCCAGCAGTAACACTTGCGGGAGGAAACTTAAAGTCAAAAACATTCAGTACTTC. It translates to CASSNTCGRKLKVKNIQYF. The gene calls are TRBV6-4 and TRBJ2-4, with 8 bases aligning to TRBD2. CDR1 is MRHNA, CDR2 SNTAGT, per germline. Trimming removed 5 bases from V and 3 bases from J; junction bases left unmatched: 18. The CDR3 is 19 residues long.

Points on this clonotype: Since a much larger clone is just one base distant, this may be a read error. As DNA, the CDR3 is TGCGCCAGCAGCCAAGTTAGCAATCAGCCCCAGCATTTT. Its translation: CASSQVSNQPQHF. The chain is built from TRBV4-1 and TRBJ1-5; D is undetermined. This CDR3 has 13 amino acids. Germline-derived CDR1 and CDR2 are MGHRA and YSYEKL. Trimming pared 1 base from V and 0 bases from J, leaving 1 base between.

This clonotype came up a few times. The chain recombines TRBV20-1 with TRBJ1-1, with 9 bases aligning to TRBD1. Germline V CDR1 and CDR2: DFQATT, SNEGSKA (reference sequence). This CDR3 spans 16 amino acids. V lost 3 bases and J lost 0; bases outside the gene matches: 8. CDR3 in DNA: TGCAGTGCTAGTCCCGGGACAGGGTACATGAACACTGAAGCTTTCTTT. Its translation is CSASPGTGYMNTEAFF.

This clonotype has more than one count but fewer than ten. V and J are TRBV15 and TRBJ2-1; D unresolved. This CDR3 contains 15 residues. Germline V gene lookup returns CDR1 LNHNV and CDR2 YYDKDF (reference sequence). The ends were cut back, 6 bases at V and 4 bases at J, with 16 bases in the middle. CDR3 sequence reads: CATREEPEQYNEQFF. CDR3 in DNA: TGTGCCACCAGAGAGGAACCTGAGCAGTACAATGAGCAGTTCTTC.

A word on this clonotype: One end of the junction varies from germline; a read error may be responsible. The chain joins TRBV12-3 or TRBV12-4 to TRBJ1-1, with D possibly matching TRBD1 (6 bases). This CDR3 spans 13 amino acids. CDR3 sequence reads: CASRQELNIEAFF. CDR3 sequence (DNA): TGTGCCAGTCGACAGGAGTTGAACATTGAAGCTTTCTTT.

V and J are TRBV6-2 or TRBV6-3 and TRBJ2-5; no firm D call. The CDR3 loop spans 12 amino acids. The ends were cut back, 6 bases at V and 3 bases at J, with 8 bases in the middle. CDR1 is MNHEY and CDR2 is SVGEGT in the germline V gene. The CDR3 DNA reads TGTGCCAGCAGACGGACGGAAGAGACCCAGTACTTC. Its protein product is CASRRTEETQYF.

This rearrangement joins TRBV7-2 to TRBJ2-2, with a weak D call TRBD1 (8 bases). Germline assignment: CDR1 SGHTA and CDR2 FQGNSA. The ends were cut back, 5 bases at V and 6 bases at J, with 16 bases in the middle. The CDR3 is made up of 15 amino acids. CDR3 sequence: CASSRTGREAGELFF. The CDR3 DNA reads as TGTGCCAGCAGCCGGACAGGGAGGGAAGCCGGGGAGCTGTTTTTT. Full variable domain (rest looked up from reference TRBV7-2 and TRBJ2-2): GAGVSQSPSNKVTEKGKDVELRCDPISGHTALYWYRQSLGQGLEFLIYFQGNSAPDKSGLPSDRFSAERTGGSVSTLTIQRTQQEDSAVYLCASSRTGREAGELFFGEGSRLTVL.

The chain employs TRBV9 and TRBJ2-3; 9 bases line up with TRBD2. This CDR3 is 18 amino acids long. V shed 4 bases, J shed 2 bases, and the junction held 14 bases outside the gene matches. Germline CDR1 reads SGDLS; CDR2 reads YYNGEE. The CDR3 reads CASSSPGRRGGLTDTQYF. DNA for the CDR3: TGTGCCAGCAGCTCCCCGGGGAGGCGGGGGGGACTCACAGATACGCAGTATTTT.

The rearrangement joins TRBV7-9 to TRBJ2-6; unclear D gene. V was pared by 3 bases and J by 2 bases, with 8 bases between. The CDR3 sequence is 15 residues long. The V gene's germline CDR1 is SEHNR and CDR2 FQNEAQ (reference sequence). CDR3 sequence reads: CASSFTMPGANVLTF. CDR3 nucleotides: TGTGCCAGCAGCTTTACGATGCCTGGGGCCAACGTCCTGACTTTC. Filled out from reference TRBV7-9 and TRBJ2-6, the complete variable domain reads DTGVSQNPRHKITKRGQNVTFRCDPISEHNRLYWYRQTLGQGPEFLTYFQNEAQLEKSRLLSDRFSAERPKGSFSTLEIQRTEQGDSAMYLCASSFTMPGANVLTFGAGSRLTVL.

This clonotype was picked up a small number of times. The chain uses TRBV20-1 and TRBJ1-4, with TRBD1 matching 7 bases. There are 15 residues in the CDR3. Germline V gene data show CDR1 as DFQATT and CDR2 as SNEGSKA (reference sequence). The V gene end was trimmed by 7 bases and the J gene end by 7 bases; junction bases not matched to a gene: 15. The DNA of the CDR3 is TGCAGTGTCGAGACGTCCGAGACAGGGAGTGAAAAACTGTTTTTT. Protein: CSVETSETGSEKLFF.